One and the same sample provided the 24 T cell receptor beta chains below, sequenced in a study of beta chain features in type 1 diabetes. Reverse transcribing all isolated RNA meant expressed TCRB transcripts were sequenced. The repertoire was sequenced with immunoSEQ multiplex PCR; TCRdb's copy has only in-frame clones and lacks some. Altogether around 500,000 clones are present, about 30% being singletons, with the ten largest covering about 0.065%. The sample consisted of naive CD4+ T cells from blood. All receptors come from a man aged 18 to 35 in good health.

This clone was recorded a few times. This chain uses TRBV5-6 with TRBJ1-2; D call uncertain. The CDR3 extends over 14 amino acids. The V end lost 1 base, the J end lost 1 base, and 8 bases lay between the germline ends. CDR1 SGHDT and CDR2 YYEEEE come from the germline V gene. In nucleotides, the CDR3 is TGTGCCAGCAGCTTGAGTATCCTTAACTATGGCTACACCTTC. Residues: CASSLSILNYGYTF. Full variable domain (missing parts from reference TRBV5-6 and TRBJ1-2): DAGVTQSPTHLIKTRGQQVTLRCSPKSGHDTVSWYQQALGQGPQFIFQYYEEEERQRGNFPDRFSGHQFPNYSSELNVNALLLGDSALYLCASSLSILNYGYTFGSGTRLTVV.

The chain is built from TRBV7-2 and TRBJ2-7; 9 bases line up with TRBD2. The CDR3 totals 14 residues. Trimming removed 1 base from V and 4 bases from J; junction bases left unmatched: 2. Looked up from germline, CDR1 is SGHTA and CDR2 is FQGNSA. The CDR3 DNA reads TGTGCCAGCAGCTTAGAAGCGGGAGGTTACGAGCAGTACTTC. Its protein product is CASSLEAGGYEQYF.

The table lists this clone with a few counts. The chain recombines TRBV4-3 with TRBJ2-5; D is perhaps TRBD2 (6 bases). Germline values: CDR1 LGHNA, CDR2 YSLEER. The CDR3 covers 13 residues. The germline V and J ends were trimmed by 5 bases and 4 bases, with 11 bases remaining between them. CDR3 sequence (DNA): TGCGCCAGCAGCAGGGACTTAGGAGAGACCCAGTACTTC. Translated, it gives CASSRDLGETQYF.

V is TRBV2 and J is TRBJ2-7; unclear D gene. The V end lost 7 bases, the J end lost 0 bases, and 4 bases lay between the germline ends. There are 11 residues in the CDR3. Germline values: CDR1 SNHLY, CDR2 FYNNEI. The CDR3 loop reads CASMSSYEQYF. CDR3 DNA sequence: TGTGCCAGCATGAGCTCCTACGAGCAGTACTTC.

The chain combines TRBV15 with TRBJ2-4; D gene ambiguous. CDR3 length equals 15 residues. Trimming stripped 0 bases from V and 0 bases from J, with 6 bases between. Germline assignment: CDR1 LNHNV and CDR2 YYDKDF (reference sequence). The CDR3 nucleotides are TGTGCCACCAGCAGAGATCGGGTAGCCAAAAACATTCAGTACTTC. Protein product: CATSRDRVAKNIQYF. The entire variable domain, with the rest obtained from reference TRBV15 and TRBJ2-4, is as follows: DAMVIQNPRYQVTQFGKPVTLSCSQTLNHNVMYWYQQKSSQAPKLLFHYYDKDFNNEADTPDNFQSRRPNTSFCFLDIRSPGLGDTAMYLCATSRDRVAKNIQYFGAGTRLSVL.

There are a few counts of this clone. The rearrangement links TRBV10-3 to TRBJ2-2; possibly TRBD2 for D (5 bases). This CDR3 contains 12 residues. Germline CDR1 is ENHRY and CDR2 is SYGVKD. Between the trimmed V and J ends, which lost 2 bases and 7 bases, there was a span of 5 bases. The DNA of the CDR3 is TGTGCCATCAGTGAGGGGAGCGGGGAGCTGTTTTTT. Amino acids: CAISEGSGELFF.

This chain uses TRBV7-9 with TRBJ2-5; 8 nucleotides match TRBD2. The CDR3 length is 15 residues. The J segment lost 5 bases and the V segment lost 4 bases, leaving 9 bases of the junction unmatched. Germline loops: CDR1 SEHNR, CDR2 FQNEAQ (reference sequence). Written as DNA, the CDR3 is TGTGCCAGCAGCTCCCCCGAGCGGGGGCGGGAGACCCAGTACTTC. This translates into CASSSPERGRETQYF.

The chain recombines TRBV9 with TRBJ2-1; 7 bases agree with TRBD1. J was trimmed by 8 bases and V by 3 bases; bases with no gene match: 2. CDR1 and CDR2 (germline): SGDLS, YYNGEE. The CDR3 has 12 residues. CDR3 protein: CASSGQGYEQFF. The CDR3 DNA follows: TGTGCCAGCAGCGGACAGGGCTATGAGCAGTTCTTC.

The CDR3 protein is CASSLRPLAGGPFGTGELFF. In DNA form, the CDR3 reads TGTGCCAGCAGCTTACGGCCGCTAGCGGGAGGGCCGTTCGGCACCGGGGAGCTGTTTTTT. The gene calls are TRBV5-4 and TRBJ2-2; 12 bases are a match to TRBD2. CDR1 and CDR2 (germline): SGHNT, YYREEE (reference sequence). The CDR3 is 20 amino acids. Losses at the gene ends were 2 bases for V and 4 bases for J; bases not matched to a gene: 15.

This clone was recorded a few times. CDR3 DNA sequence: TGTGCCAGCAGTCGTGACCAAGAGACCCAGTACTTC. Protein product: CASSRDQETQYF. The V gene is TRBV6-6, the J gene TRBJ2-5, with D uncertain. The V gene lost 5 bases and the J gene lost 0 bases, with 4 bases spanning the gap. The CDR3 is 12 amino acids. Germline CDR1 MNHNY, CDR2 SVGAGI (reference sequence).

This clone was seen a handful of times. The genes are TRBV7-2 and TRBJ2-3; possibly TRBD2 for D (6 bases). V gave up 3 bases and J gave up 8 bases, with 18 bases separating them. From germline, CDR1 is SGHTA and CDR2 FQGNSA. There are 15 residues in the CDR3. The CDR3 spells CASSFVGRVVGTQYF. The CDR3 region has the DNA TGTGCCAGCAGCTTCGTCGGGAGAGTCGTGGGTACGCAGTATTTT. The full variable domain, completed using reference TRBV7-2 and TRBJ2-3, is GAGVSQSPSNKVTEKGKDVELRCDPISGHTALYWYRQSLGQGLEFLIYFQGNSAPDKSGLPSDRFSAERTGGSVSTLTIQRTQQEDSAVYLCASSFVGRVVGTQYFGPGTRLTVL.

The chain joins TRBV18 to TRBJ2-7; D is uncertain. The CDR3 runs to 12 residues. Trimming pared 3 bases from V and 0 bases from J, leaving 3 bases between. The germline CDR1 and CDR2 sequences are KGHSH and LQKENI. The CDR3 region has the DNA TGTGCCAGCTCACCGCCCTCCTACGAGCAGTACTTC. It codes for CASSPPSYEQYF.

This clone was observed a few times. V is TRBV15 and J is TRBJ2-1, with a weak D call TRBD1 (5 bases). Germline lookup yields CDR1 LNHNV and CDR2 YYDKDF (reference sequence). V was shortened by 0 bases and J by 8 bases, with 14 bases between the two germline ends. There are 15 residues in the CDR3. In nucleotides, the CDR3 is TGTGCCACCAGCAGAGATGTCCAGGGCGTGGATGAGCAGTTCTTC. It translates to CATSRDVQGVDEQFF.

The rearrangement links TRBV6-6 to TRBJ1-4; TRBD1 matches at 7 bases. Germline CDR1 reads MNHNY; CDR2 reads SVGAGI (reference sequence). The CDR3 extends over 16 amino acids. After removal of 5 bases from V and 6 bases from J, the junction contained 12 bases not matched to a gene. CDR3 in DNA: TGTGCCAGCAGTCGTCGAACCGGGACAGTAGATGAAAAACTGTTTTTT. This encodes CASSRRTGTVDEKLFF.

This sequence joins TRBV30 and TRBJ2-1; 8 bases line up with TRBD1. Trimming at V came to 3 bases and at J to 7 bases, leaving 8 bases not matched to a gene. This CDR3 spans 14 amino acids. The germline gives CDR1 GTSNPN, CDR2 SVGIG (reference sequence). CDR3 protein: CAWSPTTGANEQFF. CDR3 DNA sequence: TGTGCCTGGAGCCCCACGACAGGGGCTAATGAGCAGTTCTTC.

This clone appeared a few times. The chain is built from TRBV7-8 and TRBJ2-7, with TRBD2 identical over 9 bases. The CDR3 has 14 residues. The ends lost 5 bases at V and 4 bases at J; junction bases unmatched: 6. In germline, CDR1 is SGHVS, CDR2 FQNEAQ. CDR3 loop: CASSGGLAPYEQYF. Written as DNA, the CDR3 is TGTGCCAGCAGCGGTGGACTAGCGCCTTACGAGCAGTACTTC.

In this sample, this clone turned up a few times. V and J are TRBV7-2 and TRBJ2-3; the match to TRBD2 covers 8 bases. Losses at the gene ends were 5 bases for V and 9 bases for J; bases not matched to a gene: 13. This CDR3 spans 15 amino acids. Germline V gives CDR1 SGHTA, CDR2 FQGNSA. The DNA of the CDR3 is TGTGCCAGCAGCCGAGCCCCAGGACTAGCTCGGACGCAGTATTTT. Its translation: CASSRAPGLARTQYF. The full variable domain, with the rest looked up from reference TRBV7-2 and TRBJ2-3, is GAGVSQSPSNKVTEKGKDVELRCDPISGHTALYWYRQSLGQGLEFLIYFQGNSAPDKSGLPSDRFSAERTGGSVSTLTIQRTQQEDSAVYLCASSRAPGLARTQYFGPGTRLTVL.

The chain uses TRBV28 and TRBJ2-3; 11 nucleotides agree with TRBD2. This CDR3 is 15 amino acids long. From germline, CDR1 is MDHEN and CDR2 SYDVKM. V lost 8 bases to trimming and J lost 5 bases; unmatched junction nucleotides: 9. The chain's CDR3 is CASVNLAGGIDTQYF. DNA for the CDR3: TGTGCCAGCGTTAATCTAGCGGGAGGAATAGATACGCAGTATTTT.

This clone appeared a few times. V gene TRBV15 combines with J gene TRBJ2-7; perhaps TRBD2 as D (6 bases). The germline CDR1 and CDR2 sequences are LNHNV and YYDKDF (reference sequence). The CDR3 consists of 16 residues. The V end was cut by 3 bases, the J end by 4 bases, with 19 bases between. DNA of the CDR3: TGTGCCACCAGCAGGACCACGCATAGCGGTTATTACGAGCAGTACTTC. Residues: CATSRTTHSGYYEQYF.

This clone was counted between two and nine times. This rearrangement joins TRBV18 to TRBJ2-7, with D tentatively TRBD1 or TRBD2 (6 bases each). The V end was cut by 2 bases, the J end by 8 bases, with 10 bases between. Germline CDR1 and CDR2: KGHSH and LQKENI. The CDR3 is 12 residues long. The CDR3 bases are TGTGCCAGCTCACCAGGGGGGCCGAAGCAGTACTTC. Encoded protein: CASSPGGPKQYF.

This clone was counted only a few times. V gene TRBV29-1 combines with J gene TRBJ1-1; D is perhaps TRBD1 (5 bases). CDR1 is SQVTM and CDR2 is ANQGSEA in the germline V gene. The length of the CDR3 is 13 residues. Trimming shortened V by 7 bases and J by 6 bases, and 18 bases separated the two germline ends. This CDR3 is CSAQVQVSAEAFF. In DNA, the CDR3 is TGCAGCGCCCAAGTACAGGTGAGCGCTGAAGCTTTCTTT.

The CDR3 loop reads CAISPGLAGVRVNEQFF. For the CDR3, the DNA is TGTGCCATCAGCCCGGGACTAGCGGGAGTTCGGGTGAATGAGCAGTTCTTC. This rearrangement joins TRBV10-3 to TRBJ2-1; 14 bases fit TRBD2. The germline V gene encodes CDR1 ENHRY and CDR2 SYGVKD. This CDR3 region has 17 residues. V lost 6 bases, J lost 7 bases, and 11 bases stayed unmatched.

This clone has just a few counts. This rearrangement joins TRBV7-9 to TRBJ2-4; D gene ambiguous. Per germline, CDR1 SEHNR and CDR2 FQNEAQ (reference sequence). The V end was cut by 1 base, the J end by 15 bases, with 16 bases between. The CDR3 sequence is 13 residues long. CDR3 DNA: TGTGCCAGCAGCTTAGGTCCAATTATAGCACCGTACTTC. Translated: CASSLGPIIAPYF.

This rearrangement joins TRBV7-3 to TRBJ2-7; 7 bases are shared with TRBD1. Losses at the gene ends were 1 base for V and 1 base for J; bases not matched to a gene: 1. Per the germline V gene, CDR1 is SGHTA and CDR2 is FQGTGA. The CDR3 has 14 residues. The CDR3 reads CASSLNRGSYEQYF. CDR3 DNA sequence: TGTGCCAGCAGCTTAAACAGGGGATCCTACGAGCAGTACTTC. Looking up the rest from reference TRBV7-3 and TRBJ2-7 gives the full variable domain: GAGVSQTPSNKVTEKGKYVELRCDPISGHTALYWYRQSLGQGPEFLIYFQGTGAADDSGLPNDRFFAVRPEGSVSTLKIQRTERGDSAVYLCASSLNRGSYEQYFGPGTRLTVT.